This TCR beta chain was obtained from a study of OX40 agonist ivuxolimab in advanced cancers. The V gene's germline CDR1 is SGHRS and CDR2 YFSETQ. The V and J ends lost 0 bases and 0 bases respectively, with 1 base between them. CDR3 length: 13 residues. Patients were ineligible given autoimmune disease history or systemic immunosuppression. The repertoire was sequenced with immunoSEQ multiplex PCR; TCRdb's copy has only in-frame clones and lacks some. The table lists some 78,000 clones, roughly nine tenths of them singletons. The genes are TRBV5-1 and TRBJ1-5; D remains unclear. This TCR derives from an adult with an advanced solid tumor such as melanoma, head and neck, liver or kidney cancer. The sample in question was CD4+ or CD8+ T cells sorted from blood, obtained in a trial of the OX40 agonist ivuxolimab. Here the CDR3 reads CASSLDSNQPQHF. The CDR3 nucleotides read TGCGCCAGCAGCTTGGATAGCAATCAGCCCCAGCATTTT.